The entry below gives a single T cell receptor (beta chain) sequence along with its context. Clones were sequenced by immunoSEQ multiplex PCR, and TCRdb holds only the in-frame ones, with some missing. The data show over 200,000 clones, roughly 90% seen once. This sample was taken from a study of blood T cell repertoires in COVID-19. The CDR3 runs 15 residues. V lost 2 bases, J lost 2 bases, and 6 bases stayed unmatched. CDR1 and CDR2 (germline): GTSNPN, SVGIG (reference sequence). The chain employs TRBV30 and TRBJ2-1; TRBD2 matches 7 bases. Sequenced sample: PBMCs or T cells enriched from blood (not recorded which). This receptor was obtained from a woman under 40 with acute COVID-19. As DNA, the CDR3 is TGTGCCTGGAGTATAGACGGGGGGACCTACAATGAGCAGTTCTTC. Residues: CAWSIDGGTYNEQFF.